Below, 17 T cell receptor beta chains from the same sample are listed, as sequenced in a study of identical twins' blood T cells. TCRdb independently ran MiXCR on the 5' RACE reads; one entry per CDR3 protein. Of a few hundred thousand distinct CDR3 sequences listed, 28% were seen once; the top ten hold 6.1%. Sequences were obtained from PBMCs. These receptors were obtained from a woman aged 18-49 years in good health.

This clonotype has a handful of counts. The chain is built from TRBV30 and TRBJ1-3; D remains unclear. Trimming took off 6 bases at V and 3 bases at J, with 6 bases between the two ends. CDR1 and CDR2 from the germline V gene are GTSNPN and SVGIG (reference sequence). CDR3 size: 11 residues. The CDR3 sequence is CACVGGNTIYF. The CDR3, as DNA: TGTGCCTGCGTTGGTGGAAACACCATATATTTT.

This clonotype was observed a handful of times. The rearrangement uses TRBV5-1 and TRBJ2-1; 10 positions agree with TRBD2. CDR3 length: 14 amino acids. V gave up 6 bases and J gave up 9 bases; unmatched junction bases: 9. The V gene's germline CDR1 is SGHRS and CDR2 YFSETQ. In DNA form, the CDR3 reads TGCGCCAGCAATGGCCTAGCGGGAGATGGTGAGCAGTTCTTC. As protein: CASNGLAGDGEQFF.

The chain employs TRBV12-5 and TRBJ1-4; D is undetermined. The CDR3 totals 15 residues. V gave up 2 bases and J gave up 5 bases, with 12 bases separating them. Germline V lookup: CDR1 LGHNT, CDR2 FRNRAP. In DNA form, the CDR3 reads TGTGCTAGTGGTTTGCCCTTCGACGGGAATGAAAAACTGTTTTTT. Protein sequence: CASGLPFDGNEKLFF.

V usage is TRBV20-1 and J usage is TRBJ1-6, with a weak D call TRBD1 (5 bases). The CDR3 totals 15 residues. Germline CDR1 is DFQATT and CDR2 is SNEGSKA (reference sequence). V was trimmed by 3 bases and J by 9 bases, leaving 18 bases between them. CDR3 loop: CSARQIGGDSSPLHF. DNA of the CDR3: TGCAGTGCTAGGCAAATTGGGGGAGATAGTTCACCCCTCCACTTT.

This CDR3 reads CASTQANEQFF. The CDR3 nucleotides are TGCGCCAGCACACAGGCAAATGAGCAGTTCTTC. The chain combines TRBV5-1 with TRBJ2-1; a possible D gene is TRBD1 (5 bases). Trimming stripped 6 bases from V and 7 bases from J, with 8 bases between. The CDR3 length is 11 residues. Germline CDR1 reads SGHRS; CDR2 reads YFSETQ.

The CDR3 DNA is TGCAGTGCTACTAGCGTCAAACCCTACGAGCAGTACTTC. Its translation is CSATSVKPYEQYF. The J gene is TRBJ2-7, the V gene TRBV20-1, with a weak D call TRBD2 (6 bases). The CDR3 is made up of 13 amino acids. V was clipped by 4 bases and J by 2 bases, with 12 bases between them. Germline lookup yields CDR1 DFQATT and CDR2 SNEGSKA (reference sequence).

This clonotype was counted at least ten times. The chain has TRBV25-1 and TRBJ2-1; possibly TRBD1 for D (5 bases). V lost 6 bases and J lost 0, with 15 bases in between. The CDR3 length is 16 residues. The V gene's germline CDR1 is MGHDK and CDR2 SYGVNS. The CDR3 is CASRKGISSSYNEQFF. CDR3 nucleotide sequence: TGTGCCAGCAGGAAGGGGATCAGTTCCTCCTACAATGAGCAGTTCTTC.

V is TRBV5-6 and J is TRBJ1-1; unclear D gene. V lost 0 bases and J lost 0, with 12 bases in between. CDR3 length: 16 residues. CDR1 SGHDT and CDR2 YYEEEE come from the germline V gene. The CDR3 spells CASSLAVRVMNTEAFF. The DNA of the CDR3 is TGTGCCAGCAGCTTGGCAGTTCGGGTGATGAACACTGAAGCTTTCTTT.

CDR3 protein: CASRAAHQLFF. The CDR3 DNA is TGCGCCAGCAGAGCGGCTCATCAGCTGTTTTTT. The chain uses TRBV5-1 and TRBJ2-2; the D gene is possibly TRBD2 (5 bases). The germline V and J ends were trimmed by 5 bases and 12 bases, with 11 bases remaining between them. The CDR3 runs to 11 residues. Germline lookup yields CDR1 SGHRS and CDR2 YFSETQ.

This clonotype was seen just once. The chain joins TRBV10-3 to TRBJ2-3; D is possibly TRBD2 (7 bases). Germline CDR1 ENHRY, CDR2 SYGVKD. The V and J ends lost 3 bases and 4 bases respectively, with 11 bases between them. This CDR3 has 14 residues. In DNA form, the CDR3 reads TGTGCCATCAGTGACGGCGGGGGCGCAGATACGCAGTATTTT. Amino acids: CAISDGGGADTQYF.

Comments on this clonotype: At one boundary the junction diverges from the germline segment, which might be a read error. The rearrangement links TRBV27 to TRBJ2-1; 11 bases are a match to TRBD2. Germline V gene lookup returns CDR1 MNHEY and CDR2 SMNVEV (reference sequence). The CDR3 spans 15 residues. CDR3 nucleotide sequence: TGTACCAGCAGTCTACTAGCGGGAGTCTTGAATGAGCAGTTCTTC. Translating gives CTSSLLAGVLNEQFF.

With respect to this clonotype: At one end the junction does not follow the germline gene, possibly because of a read error. This sequence joins TRBV7-7 and TRBJ2-5; D gene uncertain. CDR3 length: 13 amino acids. Looked up from germline, CDR1 is SSHAT and CDR2 is FNYEAQ (reference sequence). CDR3 bases: TGTGCTAGCAGCTTAGACGTGGGGGAGACCCAGTACTTC. Translation gives CASSLDVGETQYF.

In its sample, this clonotype was seen a few times. The chain joins TRBV4-1 to TRBJ1-3, with a weak D call TRBD1 (5 bases). Germline values: CDR1 MGHRA, CDR2 YSYEKL. The CDR3 covers 15 residues. V lost 7 bases and J lost 0, with 13 bases in between. The CDR3 DNA follows: TGCGCCAGCAAAGACAGCTTCGCCTCTGGAAACACCATATATTTT. It translates to CASKDSFASGNTIYF.

This clonotype was observed a handful of times. The chain joins TRBV29-1 to TRBJ2-2; TRBD2 might be the D (5 bases). The CDR3 sequence is 15 residues long. Trimming shortened V by 6 bases and J by 0 bases, and 14 bases separated the two germline ends. Germline CDR1 reads SQVTM; CDR2 reads ANQGSEA. Here the CDR3 DNA reads TGCAGCGTGGAGGCTCATGACGCGAACACCGGGGAGCTGTTTTTT. Translation: CSVEAHDANTGELFF.

V gene TRBV7-8 combines with J gene TRBJ2-7; D might be TRBD2 (5 bases). V shed 3 bases and J shed 6 bases, with 12 bases lying between them. Germline CDR1 is SGHVS and CDR2 is FQNEAQ. The CDR3 contains 13 residues. CDR3 region: CASSFGGIGEQYF. The CDR3 DNA sequence: TGTGCCAGCAGCTTTGGAGGTATAGGCGAGCAGTACTTC.

In this sample, this clonotype turned up a few times. The rearrangement links TRBV9 to TRBJ2-7; TRBD1 aligns across 7 bases. The CDR3 sequence is 14 residues long. From germline, CDR1 is SGDLS and CDR2 YYNGEE. J was trimmed by 2 bases and V by 2 bases; bases with no gene match: 4. The CDR3 DNA is TGTGCCAGCAGCGTTACAGGGGCGGCCTACGAGCAGTACTTC. It encodes CASSVTGAAYEQYF.

The gene calls are TRBV20-1 and TRBJ1-5; 10 bases align to TRBD1. The CDR3 spans 16 residues. V lost 0 bases and J lost 5; bases outside the gene matches: 7. Germline V CDR1 and CDR2: DFQATT, SNEGSKA (reference sequence). The CDR3 region is CSARDGGQGEYQPQHF. The CDR3, as DNA: TGCAGTGCTAGAGACGGTGGACAGGGGGAATATCAGCCCCAGCATTTT.